This T cell receptor (beta chain) was profiled in a study of T cell responses to AZD1222 COVID-19 vaccine. Only in-frame clones appear in the TCRdb table, and some are missing; sequencing was by immunoSEQ multiplex PCR. The sample lists 160,000 or so clones; around 93% were seen once. There are 16 residues in the CDR3. This specimen consisted of peripheral blood, obtained on day 0 of AZD1222 vaccination. The receptor was derived from an adult in good health. This chain joins TRBV21-1 and TRBJ1-2. TRBV21-1 is a pseudogene locus. Written as DNA, the CDR3 is TGTGCCAGCAGCAAATGGGTGGAGGGACTAGCCTATGGCTACACCTTC. It is translated as CASSKWVEGLAYGYTF.